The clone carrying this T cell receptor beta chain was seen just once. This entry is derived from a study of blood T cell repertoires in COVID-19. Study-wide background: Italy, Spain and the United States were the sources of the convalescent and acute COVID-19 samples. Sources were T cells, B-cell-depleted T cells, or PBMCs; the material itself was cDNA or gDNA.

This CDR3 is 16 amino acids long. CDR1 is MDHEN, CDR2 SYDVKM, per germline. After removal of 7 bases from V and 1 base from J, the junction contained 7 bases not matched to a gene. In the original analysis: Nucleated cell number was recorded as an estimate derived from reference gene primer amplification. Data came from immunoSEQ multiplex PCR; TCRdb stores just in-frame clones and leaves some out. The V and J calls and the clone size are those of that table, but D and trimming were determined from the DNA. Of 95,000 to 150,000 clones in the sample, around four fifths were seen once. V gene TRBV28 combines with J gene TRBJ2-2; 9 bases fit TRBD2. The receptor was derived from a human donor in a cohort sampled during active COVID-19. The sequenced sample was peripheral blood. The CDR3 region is CASMGGGRVNTGELFF. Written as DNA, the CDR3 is TGTGCCAGCATGGGTGGCGGGAGGGTGAACACCGGGGAGCTGTTTTTT.